The 25 T cell receptor beta chains below were found in one sample sequenced in a study of T cell responses to AZD1222 COVID-19 vaccine. The assay was immunoSEQ multiplex PCR, and TCRdb's table has in-frame clones only and misses some. This table has 150,000 to 200,000 clones, about 87% appearing once. The specimen comprised peripheral blood, sampled on day 0 of AZD1222 vaccination. These receptors originate from an adult in good health.

This clone has a single count. This chain links TRBV19 with TRBJ2-1; 9 bases line up with TRBD1. CDR1 and CDR2 from the germline V gene are LNHDA and SQIVND (reference sequence). The length of the CDR3 is 15 residues. V shed 7 bases and J 3 bases; nucleotides not matched to a gene: 7. CDR3: CASMNWGQGYNEQFF. CDR3 sequence (DNA): TGTGCCAGTATGAATTGGGGACAGGGCTACAATGAGCAGTTCTTC.

This chain links TRBV5-8 with TRBJ2-7; 9 bases map to TRBD2. In germline, CDR1 is SGHTS, CDR2 YDEGEE. V was clipped by 4 bases and J by 4 bases; unmatched bases: 12. The length of the CDR3 is 16 residues. CDR3 residues: CASSRLAGFRAYEQYF. In DNA, the CDR3 is TGTGCCAGCAGCAGGCTAGCGGGATTTCGAGCTTACGAGCAGTACTTC.

The chain uses TRBV28 and TRBJ1-4; TRBD1 aligns across 7 bases. This CDR3 spans 14 amino acids. Germline V gene lookup returns CDR1 MDHEN and CDR2 SYDVKM. Trimming at V came to 7 bases and at J to 4 bases, leaving 6 bases not matched to a gene. The CDR3, as DNA: TGTGCCAGCACGGCGACAGGGATTAATGAAAAACTGTTTTTT. Amino acid sequence: CASTATGINEKLFF.

The genes are TRBV5-4 and TRBJ2-1, with D possibly being TRBD1 (5 bases). The CDR3 has 15 amino acids. Germline assignment: CDR1 SGHNT and CDR2 YYREEE (reference sequence). The V end lost 2 bases, the J end lost 6 bases, and 15 bases lay between the germline ends. The CDR3 is CASSLAGSKRNEQFF. For the CDR3, the DNA is TGTGCCAGCAGCTTAGCAGGGTCCAAACGCAATGAGCAGTTCTTC.

Points on this clone: Sequence at one end of the junction differs from germline and may be a read error. The V and J genes are TRBV6-2 or TRBV6-3 and TRBJ2-3, with D unresolved. Per the germline V gene, CDR1 is MNHEY and CDR2 is SVGEGT. This CDR3 has 14 amino acids. The CDR3 DNA is TGTGCCAGCAGCTACTCCCTTTCACAAGATACGCAGTATTTT. Protein product: CASSYSLSQDTQYF.

This clone was found once. The rearrangement joins TRBV30 to TRBJ1-1; tentatively, D is TRBD1 (6 bases). The V end lost 5 bases, the J end lost 6 bases, and 16 bases lay between the germline ends. CDR1 and CDR2 (germline): GTSNPN, SVGIG (reference sequence). The CDR3 covers 13 residues. CDR3 nucleotide sequence: TGTGCCTGGCGTTACAGGGATAACGCTGAAGCTTTCTTT. It encodes CAWRYRDNAEAFF.

The J gene is TRBJ2-1, the V gene TRBV7-9, with 9 bases lining up with TRBD2. Per germline, CDR1 SEHNR and CDR2 FQNEAQ (reference sequence). The CDR3 totals 16 residues. Trimming took 4 bases from V and 6 from J; bases not matched to a gene: 10. CDR3 region: CASSSISGGSSNEQFF. For the CDR3, the DNA is TGTGCCAGCAGCTCTATTAGCGGGGGAAGCTCCAATGAGCAGTTCTTC.

This clone has just one count. This chain joins TRBV5-1 and TRBJ2-5, with TRBD1 identical over 9 bases. The germline V gene encodes CDR1 SGHRS and CDR2 YFSETQ. The CDR3 totals 15 residues. Trimming removed 4 bases from V and 2 bases from J; junction bases left unmatched: 6. CDR3 loop: CASSGGQGIQETQYF. The CDR3 region has the DNA TGCGCCAGCAGCGGGGGACAGGGAATTCAAGAGACCCAGTACTTC.

The rearrangement joins TRBV6-5 to TRBJ1-1; possibly TRBD1 for D (5 bases). The CDR3 has 15 amino acids. Trimming removed 2 bases at V and 5 bases at J, with 15 bases between. Germline lookup yields CDR1 MNHEY and CDR2 SVGAGI. The CDR3 spells CASSYQGTRRTEAFF. As DNA, the CDR3 is TGTGCCAGCAGTTACCAGGGTACCAGAAGGACTGAAGCTTTCTTT.

The rearrangement joins TRBV11-3 to TRBJ2-1; D is possibly TRBD2 (5 bases). In germline, CDR1 is SGHNT, CDR2 YENEEA. The CDR3 runs 17 residues. V lost 4 bases and J lost 0, with 16 bases in between. CDR3 nucleotides: TGTGCCAGCAGCTATCAGACCGGGGAAATCTCCTACAATGAGCAGTTCTTC. Protein: CASSYQTGEISYNEQFF.

A single count supports this clone. The rearrangement joins TRBV18 to TRBJ2-3; 8 bases agree with TRBD2. Germline V gives CDR1 KGHSH, CDR2 LQKENI. With V trimmed by 2 bases and J by 5 bases, 12 bases remained unmatched. The CDR3 sequence is 17 residues long. The DNA of the CDR3 is TGTGCCAGCTCACCATCGGGAAGCGGGACTAGTAGAGATACGCAGTATTTT. Its translation: CASSPSGSGTSRDTQYF.

V is TRBV28 and J is TRBJ1-2; 7 positions agree with TRBD1. The CDR3 contains 13 residues. Germline V gene lookup returns CDR1 MDHEN and CDR2 SYDVKM. The junction had 4 bases not matched to a gene; V was cut back by 5 bases and J by 4 bases. The CDR3 spells CASSGSGGYGYTF. The CDR3, as DNA: TGTGCCAGCAGTGGATCAGGGGGCTATGGCTACACCTTC.

The chain joins TRBV7-9 to TRBJ2-3; 7 bases align to TRBD2. CDR1 SEHNR and CDR2 FQNEAQ come from the germline V gene (reference sequence). The CDR3 covers 14 residues. Losses at the gene ends were 4 bases for V and 1 base for J; bases not matched to a gene: 2. The CDR3 DNA sequence: TGTGCCAGCAGCTCCGCGGGAGGCACAGATACGCAGTATTTT. This translates into CASSSAGGTDTQYF.

V usage is TRBV7-8 and J usage is TRBJ2-1; unclear D gene. Per germline, CDR1 SGHVS and CDR2 FQNEAQ. The ends were cut back, 0 bases at V and 5 bases at J, with 5 bases in the middle. This CDR3 comprises 13 residues. CDR3 bases: TGTGCCAGCAGCTTAGCAGGGAACAATGAGCAGTTCTTC. Translation gives CASSLAGNNEQFF.

V gene TRBV6-7 combines with J gene TRBJ1-3; D might be TRBD1 (5 bases). Being an ORF, TRBV6-7 has a function that is uncertain. Between the trimmed V and J ends, which lost 2 bases and 4 bases, there was a span of 12 bases. This CDR3 comprises 15 residues. DNA of the CDR3: TGTGCCAGCAGTTACCCAGGGAGGCCCGGAAACACCATATATTTT. As protein: CASSYPGRPGNTIYF.

The V and J genes are TRBV6-5 and TRBJ1-1, with D hard to call. Deletions cut 8 bases from V and 3 bases from J, with 13 bases between. CDR3 length: 13 residues. Germline-derived CDR1 and CDR2 are MNHEY and SVGAGI. CDR3 nucleotides: TGTGCCAGCGGGAGGAGGGTCGACACTGAAGCTTTCTTT. Its translation is CASGRRVDTEAFF.

This clone was seen only a few times. The rearrangement joins TRBV11-3 to TRBJ1-1; the D is unclear. Deletions cut 1 base from V and 1 base from J, with 4 bases between. There are 13 residues in the CDR3. Germline CDR1 is SGHNT and CDR2 is YENEEA. The CDR3 DNA sequence: TGTGCCAGCAGCTTAGTTCCGAACACTGAAGCTTTCTTT. Translating it yields CASSLVPNTEAFF.

The gene calls are TRBV4-1 and TRBJ1-5; D unresolved. Trimming removed 3 bases at V and 3 bases at J, with 9 bases between. The CDR3 totals 14 residues. The V gene's germline CDR1 is MGHRA and CDR2 YSYEKL. The CDR3 coding sequence is TGCGCCAGCAGCCACGACGGAAACAATCAGCCCCAGCATTTT. Translation: CASSHDGNNQPQHF.

This chain connects TRBV2 to TRBJ1-2; D uncertain. This CDR3 is 14 amino acids long. V lost 4 bases to trimming and J lost 9 bases, with 18 bases between them. Germline V lookup: CDR1 SNHLY, CDR2 FYNNEI. In DNA form, the CDR3 reads TGTGCCAGCAGTGGTGGCGGCAGGATCGAAAGCTACACCTTC. Amino acid sequence: CASSGGGRIESYTF.

The rearrangement uses TRBV7-8 and TRBJ2-7; the match to TRBD2 covers 11 bases. Germline V gene data show CDR1 as SGHVS and CDR2 as FQNEAQ. CDR3 size: 15 residues. The junction had 3 bases not matched to a gene; V was cut back by 3 bases and J by 2 bases. CDR3 sequence (DNA): TGTGCCAGCAGCTTCGGGACTAGCGGTACCTACGAGCAGTACTTC. Amino acids: CASSFGTSGTYEQYF.

V usage is TRBV4-2 and J usage is TRBJ2-5; TRBD2 agrees at 16 bases. The CDR3 is 19 residues long. V lost 4 bases and J lost 4; bases outside the gene matches: 12. Germline V gene sequence: CDR1 LGHNA, CDR2 YNFKEQ. CDR3 nucleotides: TGTGCCAGCAGCCCCGGGACTAGCGGGAGGGCCGGGGGTAGAGAGACCCAGTACTTC. Its translation is CASSPGTSGRAGGRETQYF.

The count of this clone is one. Other DNA sequences in this sample translate to the same CDR3. V gene TRBV28 combines with J gene TRBJ1-2; D is possibly TRBD1 (5 bases). Per germline, CDR1 MDHEN and CDR2 SYDVKM. The V end lost 6 bases, the J end lost 4 bases, and 12 bases lay between the germline ends. The CDR3 has 13 residues. CDR3 nucleotides: TGTGCCAGCAGAGGGCAGGGCGCCTATGGCTACACCTTC. It translates to CASRGQGAYGYTF.

The CDR3 DNA follows: TGTGCCAGCAGCGTAGCTGGAGCGGGATGGGACACCGGGGAGCTGTTTTTT. Its protein is CASSVAGAGWDTGELFF. The chain joins TRBV9 to TRBJ2-2; 7 nucleotides agree with TRBD2. V dropped 0 bases and J dropped 3; count of bases not matched to a gene: 8. The germline CDR1 and CDR2 sequences are SGDLS and YYNGEE. This CDR3 region has 17 residues.

The CDR3 here is CASSQGEGSPLHF. CDR3 nucleotide sequence: TGTGCCAGCTCGCAGGGGGAGGGTTCACCCCTCCACTTT. The chain carries TRBV18 and TRBJ1-6; 7 bases map to TRBD1. The CDR3 has 13 amino acids. V shed 6 bases, J shed 9 bases, and the junction held 5 bases outside the gene matches. The V gene's germline CDR1 is KGHSH and CDR2 LQKENI.

This rearrangement joins TRBV7-9 to TRBJ1-1; TRBD1 matches at 9 bases. Per the germline V gene, CDR1 is SEHNR and CDR2 is FQNEAQ (reference sequence). The CDR3 length is 15 residues. The V gene end was trimmed by 1 base and the J gene end by 10 bases; junction bases not matched to a gene: 10. CDR3 loop: CASSLGDRGSPLAFF. The DNA of the CDR3 is TGTGCCAGCAGCTTAGGTGACAGGGGGAGTCCCCTAGCTTTCTTT.